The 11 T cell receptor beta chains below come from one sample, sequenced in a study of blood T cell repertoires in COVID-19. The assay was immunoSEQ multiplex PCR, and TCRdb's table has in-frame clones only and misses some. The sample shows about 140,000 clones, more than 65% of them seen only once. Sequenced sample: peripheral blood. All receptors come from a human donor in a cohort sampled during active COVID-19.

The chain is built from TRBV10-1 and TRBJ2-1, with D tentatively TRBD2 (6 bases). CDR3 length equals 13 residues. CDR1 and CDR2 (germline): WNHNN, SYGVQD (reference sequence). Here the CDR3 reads CAVGGSSYNEQFF. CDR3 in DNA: TGCGCGGTGGGGGGAAGCTCCTACAATGAGCAGTTCTTC.

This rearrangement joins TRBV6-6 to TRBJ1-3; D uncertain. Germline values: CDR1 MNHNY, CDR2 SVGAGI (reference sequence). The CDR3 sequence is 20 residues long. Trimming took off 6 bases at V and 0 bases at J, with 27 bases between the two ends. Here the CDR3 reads CASSRYPGFTLTPSGNTIYF. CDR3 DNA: TGTGCCAGCAGCCGTTACCCGGGATTCACTTTAACCCCCTCTGGAAACACCATATATTTT.

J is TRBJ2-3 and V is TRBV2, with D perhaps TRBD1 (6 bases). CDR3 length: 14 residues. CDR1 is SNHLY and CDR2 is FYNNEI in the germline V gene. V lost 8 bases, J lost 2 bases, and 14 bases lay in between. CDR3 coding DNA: TGTGCCAGCCGATCGGACAGACACACAGATACGCAGTATTTT. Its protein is CASRSDRHTDTQYF.

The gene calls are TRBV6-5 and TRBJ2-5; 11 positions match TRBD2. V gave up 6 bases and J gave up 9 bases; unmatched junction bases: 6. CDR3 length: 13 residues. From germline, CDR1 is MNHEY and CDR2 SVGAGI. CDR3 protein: CASRTSGVGAQYF. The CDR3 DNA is TGTGCCAGCAGGACTAGCGGGGTTGGGGCCCAGTACTTC.

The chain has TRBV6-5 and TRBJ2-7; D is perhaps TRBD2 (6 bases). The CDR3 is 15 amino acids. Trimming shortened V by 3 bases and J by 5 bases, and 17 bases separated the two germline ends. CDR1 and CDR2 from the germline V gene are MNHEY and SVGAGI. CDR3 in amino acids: CASSYTSGVSNEQYF. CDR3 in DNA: TGTGCCAGCAGTTATACATCGGGAGTCTCAAACGAGCAGTACTTC.

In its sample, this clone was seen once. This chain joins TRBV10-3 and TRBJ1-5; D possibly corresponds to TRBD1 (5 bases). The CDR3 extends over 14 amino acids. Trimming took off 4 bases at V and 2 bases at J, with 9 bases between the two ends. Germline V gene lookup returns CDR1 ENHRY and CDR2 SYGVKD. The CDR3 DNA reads TGTGCCATCAGTGTGGACATTGGCAATCAGCCCCAGCATTTT. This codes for CAISVDIGNQPQHF.

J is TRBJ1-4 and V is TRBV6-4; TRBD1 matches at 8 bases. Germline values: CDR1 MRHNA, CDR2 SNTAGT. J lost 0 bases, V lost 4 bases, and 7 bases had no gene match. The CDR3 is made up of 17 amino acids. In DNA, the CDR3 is TGTGCCAGCAGTGGGCTAGGACAGGGCGCAACTAATGAAAAACTGTTTTTT. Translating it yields CASSGLGQGATNEKLFF.

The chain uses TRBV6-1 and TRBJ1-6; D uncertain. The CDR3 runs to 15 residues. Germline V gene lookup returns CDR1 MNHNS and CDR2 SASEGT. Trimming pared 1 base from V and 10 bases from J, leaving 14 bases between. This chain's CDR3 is CASSEVPGSGSPLHF. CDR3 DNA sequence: TGTGCCAGCAGTGAAGTTCCGGGGTCGGGGTCACCCCTCCACTTT.

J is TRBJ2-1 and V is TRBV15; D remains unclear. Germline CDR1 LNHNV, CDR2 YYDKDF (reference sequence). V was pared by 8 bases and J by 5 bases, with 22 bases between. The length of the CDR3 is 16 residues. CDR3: CATAARLTWSDNEQFF. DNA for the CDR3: TGTGCCACCGCCGCTAGACTCACGTGGTCCGACAATGAGCAGTTCTTC.

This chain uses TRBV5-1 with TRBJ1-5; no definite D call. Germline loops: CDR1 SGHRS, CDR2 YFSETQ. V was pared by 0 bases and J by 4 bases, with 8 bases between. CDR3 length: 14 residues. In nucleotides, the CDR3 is TGCGCCAGCAGCTTGGATGCGGGGAATCAGCCCCAGCATTTT. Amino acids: CASSLDAGNQPQHF.

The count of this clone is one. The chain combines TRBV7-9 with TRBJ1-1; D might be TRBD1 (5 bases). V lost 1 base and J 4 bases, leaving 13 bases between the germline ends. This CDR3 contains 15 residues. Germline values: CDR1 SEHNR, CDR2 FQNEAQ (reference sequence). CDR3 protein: CASSLEGVLGTEAFF. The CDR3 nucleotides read TGTGCCAGCAGCTTAGAAGGGGTTTTAGGCACTGAAGCTTTCTTT.